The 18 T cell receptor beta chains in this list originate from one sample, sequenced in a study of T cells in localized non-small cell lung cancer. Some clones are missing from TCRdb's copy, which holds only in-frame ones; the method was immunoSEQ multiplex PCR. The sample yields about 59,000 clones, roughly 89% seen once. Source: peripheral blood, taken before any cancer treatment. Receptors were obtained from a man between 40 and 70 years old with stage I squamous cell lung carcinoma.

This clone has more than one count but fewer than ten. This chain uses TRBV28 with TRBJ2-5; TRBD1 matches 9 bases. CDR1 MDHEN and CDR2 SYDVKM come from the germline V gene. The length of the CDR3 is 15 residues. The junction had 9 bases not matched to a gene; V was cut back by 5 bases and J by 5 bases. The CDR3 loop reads CASSIGTGYGETQYF. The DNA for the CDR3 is TGTGCCAGCAGTATCGGGACAGGGTATGGGGAGACCCAGTACTTC.

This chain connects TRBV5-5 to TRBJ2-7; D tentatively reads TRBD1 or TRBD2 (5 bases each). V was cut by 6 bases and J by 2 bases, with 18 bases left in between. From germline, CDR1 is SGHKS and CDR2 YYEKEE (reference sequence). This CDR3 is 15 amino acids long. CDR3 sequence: CASNPTGQITYEQYF. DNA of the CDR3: TGTGCCAGCAACCCCACGGGGCAGATAACCTACGAGCAGTACTTC.

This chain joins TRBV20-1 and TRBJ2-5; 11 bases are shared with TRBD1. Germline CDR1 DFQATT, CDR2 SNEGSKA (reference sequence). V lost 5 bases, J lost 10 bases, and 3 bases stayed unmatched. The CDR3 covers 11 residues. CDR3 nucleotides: TGCAGTGCTCGGGACAGGGGGGACCAGTACTTC. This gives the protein CSARDRGDQYF.

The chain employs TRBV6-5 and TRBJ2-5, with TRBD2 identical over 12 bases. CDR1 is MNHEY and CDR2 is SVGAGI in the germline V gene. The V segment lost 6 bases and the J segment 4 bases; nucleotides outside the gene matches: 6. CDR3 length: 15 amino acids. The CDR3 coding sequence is TGTGCCAGCAGCTTTCCGGGACTAGCGGGAGAGACCCAGTACTTC. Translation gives CASSFPGLAGETQYF.

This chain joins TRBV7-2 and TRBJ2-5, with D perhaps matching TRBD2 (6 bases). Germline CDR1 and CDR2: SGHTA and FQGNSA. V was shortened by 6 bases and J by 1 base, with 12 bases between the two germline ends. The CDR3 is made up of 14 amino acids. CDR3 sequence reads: CASRTTSSQETQYF. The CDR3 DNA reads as TGTGCCAGCAGAACAACTAGCTCCCAAGAGACCCAGTACTTC.

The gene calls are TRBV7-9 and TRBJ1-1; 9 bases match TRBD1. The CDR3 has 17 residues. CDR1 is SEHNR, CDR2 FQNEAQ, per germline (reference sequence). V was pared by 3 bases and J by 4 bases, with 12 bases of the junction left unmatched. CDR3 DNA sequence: TGTGCCAGCAGCTTGATGGGACAGGGTGTGTTTGGCACTGAAGCTTTCTTT. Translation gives CASSLMGQGVFGTEAFF.

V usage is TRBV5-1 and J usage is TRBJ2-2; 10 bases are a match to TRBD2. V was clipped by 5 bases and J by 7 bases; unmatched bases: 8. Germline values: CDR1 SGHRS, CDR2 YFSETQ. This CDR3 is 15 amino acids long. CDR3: CASSPLGLADGELFF. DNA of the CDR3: TGCGCCAGCAGTCCCTTAGGACTAGCGGACGGGGAGCTGTTTTTT.

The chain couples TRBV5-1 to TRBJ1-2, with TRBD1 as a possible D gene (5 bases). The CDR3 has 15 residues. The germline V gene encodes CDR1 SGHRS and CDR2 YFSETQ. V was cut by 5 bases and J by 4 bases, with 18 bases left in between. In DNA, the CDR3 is TGCGCCAGCAGGGACCTGGGGGATTGGAGCTATGGCTACACCTTC. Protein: CASRDLGDWSYGYTF.

In nucleotides, the CDR3 is TGTGCCAGCAGCTGGACTAGCGGGTCCCGCACAGATACGCAGTATTTT. Protein product: CASSWTSGSRTDTQYF. The genes are TRBV5-8 and TRBJ2-3; 11 nucleotides line up with TRBD2. The ends lost 3 bases at V and 1 base at J; junction bases unmatched: 4. CDR1 is SGHTS and CDR2 is YDEGEE in the germline V gene. There are 16 residues in the CDR3.

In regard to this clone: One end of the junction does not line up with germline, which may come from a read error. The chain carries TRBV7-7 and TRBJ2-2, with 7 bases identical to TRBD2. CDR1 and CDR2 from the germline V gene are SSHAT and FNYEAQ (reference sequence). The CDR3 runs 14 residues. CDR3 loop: CASSFREGGGELFF. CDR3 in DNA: TGTGCTAGCAGCTTCAGGGAGGGAGGCGGGGAGCTGTTTTTT.

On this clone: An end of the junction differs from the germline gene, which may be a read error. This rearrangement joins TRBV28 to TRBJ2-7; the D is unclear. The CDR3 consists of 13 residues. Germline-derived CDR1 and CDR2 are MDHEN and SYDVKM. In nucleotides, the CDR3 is TGTGCCAGCACTTTAAACGGCCCAAACGAGCAGTACTTC. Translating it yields CASTLNGPNEQYF.

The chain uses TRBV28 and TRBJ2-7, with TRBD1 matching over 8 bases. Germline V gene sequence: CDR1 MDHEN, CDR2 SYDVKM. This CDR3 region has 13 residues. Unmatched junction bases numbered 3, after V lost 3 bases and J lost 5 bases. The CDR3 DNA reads TGTGCCAGCAGTTTCTACAGGGGGAACGAGCAGTACTTC. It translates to CASSFYRGNEQYF.

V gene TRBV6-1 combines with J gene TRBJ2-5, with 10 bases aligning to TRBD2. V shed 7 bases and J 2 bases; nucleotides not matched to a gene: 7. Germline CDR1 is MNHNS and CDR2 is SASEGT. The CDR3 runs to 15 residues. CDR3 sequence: CASKRGGALQETQYF. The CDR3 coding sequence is TGTGCCAGCAAGCGGGGGGGGGCCCTACAAGAGACCCAGTACTTC.

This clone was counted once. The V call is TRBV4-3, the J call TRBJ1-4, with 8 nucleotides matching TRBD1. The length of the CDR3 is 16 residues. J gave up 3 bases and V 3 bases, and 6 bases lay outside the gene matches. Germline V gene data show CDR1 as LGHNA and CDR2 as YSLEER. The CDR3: CASSQAHRGSNEKLFF. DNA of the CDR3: TGCGCCAGCAGCCAGGCTCACAGGGGGTCTAATGAAAAACTGTTTTTT.

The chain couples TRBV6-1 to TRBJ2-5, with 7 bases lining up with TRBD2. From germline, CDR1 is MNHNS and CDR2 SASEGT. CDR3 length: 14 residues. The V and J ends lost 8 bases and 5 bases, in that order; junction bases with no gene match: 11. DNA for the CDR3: TGTGCCAGCGCCCGGGAGGACTACGGGGAGACCCAGTACTTC. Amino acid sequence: CASAREDYGETQYF.

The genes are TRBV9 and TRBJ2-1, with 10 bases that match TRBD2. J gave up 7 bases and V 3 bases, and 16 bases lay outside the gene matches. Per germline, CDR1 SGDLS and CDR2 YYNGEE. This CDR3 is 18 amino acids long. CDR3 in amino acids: CASSGDIAGGWNKNEQFF. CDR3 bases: TGTGCCAGCAGCGGTGATATAGCGGGAGGTTGGAATAAGAATGAGCAGTTCTTC.

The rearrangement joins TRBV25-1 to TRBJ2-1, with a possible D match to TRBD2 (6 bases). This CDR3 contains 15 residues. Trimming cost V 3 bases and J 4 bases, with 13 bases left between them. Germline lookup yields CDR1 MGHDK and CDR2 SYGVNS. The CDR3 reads CASSELSGDYNEQFF. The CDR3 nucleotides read TGTGCCAGCAGTGAGTTATCGGGGGATTACAATGAGCAGTTCTTC.

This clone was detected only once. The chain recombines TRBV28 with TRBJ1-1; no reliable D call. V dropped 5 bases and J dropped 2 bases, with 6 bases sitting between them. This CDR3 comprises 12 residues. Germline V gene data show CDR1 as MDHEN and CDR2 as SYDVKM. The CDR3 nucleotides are TGTGCCAGCAGTACCCCTAACACTGAAGCTTTCTTT. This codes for CASSTPNTEAFF.